This T cell receptor (beta chain) comes out of a study of blood T cell repertoires in COVID-19 (dated by TCRdb to 2020 to 2022). For the study in its entirety: The collaborator samples originated in the United States, Italy and Spain and spanned the acute and convalescent phases of COVID-19. The repertoires were released in a freely available public database meant as a resource for research on the immune response to SARS-CoV-2. The prospective study material was composed of cDNA or gDNA derived from T cells, B-cell-depleted T cells, or PBMCs. Samples were obtained from the ongoing ImmuneRACE study (first 160 participants) and from about 1,300 subjects provided by 6 global collaborators. A de-identified subject ID, COVID-19 status, age in years and sex were almost always included in the sample metadata. Where available, HLA class I and class II types were obtained from metadata supplied by the sample provider rather than from assay-based typing. The dataset comprised deeply sampled blood TCRbeta repertoires from subjects exposed to, actively infected with, or recovered from COVID-19.

This clone was observed a few times. Its antigen specificity is not known. No base-level quality is on record; no much larger clone is a single base apart. The collaborating institutions used their own protocols to collect whole blood in K2EDTA tubes. For TCRbeta analysis, collaborators shipped samples in one of three forms: frozen whole blood, isolated PBMCs, or DNA extracted from either of those sample types. On the study overall, not on this receptor specifically: The quantity of clinical and demographic metadata differed by source and by participant and was supplied without curation.

The germline V end is reduced by 9 bases and the J end by 7 bases; junction bases left unmatched: 15. The cysteine opens and the phenylalanine closes a CDR3 of 16 amino acids. This entry keeps only the CDR3 DNA: 48 bases, framed from base 1. In the germline V gene, CDR1 corresponds to KGHDR and CDR2 to SFDVKD. The immunoSEQ Assay, a bias-controlled multiplex PCR, was used to amplify TCRbeta CDR3 regions from genomic DNA. On the study's bioinformatics: Nucleated cell counts per sample were estimated from amplification of reference gene primers within the assay. Sequence reads were collapsed and filtered to measure the absolute abundance of every unique TCRbeta CDR3 rearrangement. For each sample, productive Simpson clonality was calculated as the square root of Simpson's diversity index over productive rearrangements. Imported from immuneACCESS, the table was reduced by TCRdb to in-frame sequences with V and J called. These copies leave out some clones; in studies compared against another copy, an unresolved V gene accounts for under half, and the cause of the remainder is not known. The V and J calls and clone size are taken from that table; D and trimming were inferred from the DNA. Recorded for this sample are 120,000 or so clones; approximately 90% of them occurred a single time. The top ten hold 1.5% to 1.9% of the sample.

The sample was peripheral blood. This TCR came from a human donor in a cohort sampled during active COVID-19. The sequence is built from TRBV24-1 and TRBJ2-1; 9 middle bases align to TRBD2. The CDR3 sequence is CATPPLRREGHNEQFF. Here is the DNA: TGTGCCACCCCCCCTTTGCGGCGGGAGGGCCATAATGAGCAGTTCTTC.